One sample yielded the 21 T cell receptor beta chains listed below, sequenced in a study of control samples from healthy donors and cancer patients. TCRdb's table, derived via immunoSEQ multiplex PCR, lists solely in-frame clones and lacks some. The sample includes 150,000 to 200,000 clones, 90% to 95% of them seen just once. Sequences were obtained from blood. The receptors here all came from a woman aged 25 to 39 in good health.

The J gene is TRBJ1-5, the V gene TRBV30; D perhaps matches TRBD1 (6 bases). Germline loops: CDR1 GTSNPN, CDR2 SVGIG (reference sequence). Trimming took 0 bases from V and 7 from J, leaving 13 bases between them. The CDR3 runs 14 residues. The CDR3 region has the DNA TGTGCCTGGAGTGTACGGGCAGGGGAACAGCCCCAGCATTTT. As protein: CAWSVRAGEQPQHF.

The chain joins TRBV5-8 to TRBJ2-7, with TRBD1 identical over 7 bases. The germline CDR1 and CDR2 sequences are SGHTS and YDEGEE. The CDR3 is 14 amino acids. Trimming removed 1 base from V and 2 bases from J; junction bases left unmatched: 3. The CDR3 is CASSLRDRTYEQYF. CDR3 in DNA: TGTGCCAGCAGCTTGAGGGACAGAACCTACGAGCAGTACTTC.

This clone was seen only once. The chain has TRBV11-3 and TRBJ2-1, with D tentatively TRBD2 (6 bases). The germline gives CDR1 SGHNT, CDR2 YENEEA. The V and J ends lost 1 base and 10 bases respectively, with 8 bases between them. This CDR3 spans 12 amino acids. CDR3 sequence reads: CASSLGLEEQFF. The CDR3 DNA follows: TGTGCCAGCAGCTTAGGACTAGAAGAGCAGTTCTTC. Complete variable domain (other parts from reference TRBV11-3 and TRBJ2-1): EAGVVQSPRYKIIEKKQPVAFWCNPISGHNTLYWYLQNLGQGPELLIRYENEEAVDDSQLPKDRFSAERLKGVDSTLKIQPAELGDSAVYLCASSLGLEEQFFGPGTRLTVL.

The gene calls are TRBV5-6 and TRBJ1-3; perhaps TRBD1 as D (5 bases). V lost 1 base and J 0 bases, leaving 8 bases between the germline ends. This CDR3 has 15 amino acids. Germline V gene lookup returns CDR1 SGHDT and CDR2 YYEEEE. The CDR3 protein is CASSLRGISGNTIYF. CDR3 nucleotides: TGTGCCAGCAGCTTGCGGGGGATCTCTGGAAACACCATATATTTT.

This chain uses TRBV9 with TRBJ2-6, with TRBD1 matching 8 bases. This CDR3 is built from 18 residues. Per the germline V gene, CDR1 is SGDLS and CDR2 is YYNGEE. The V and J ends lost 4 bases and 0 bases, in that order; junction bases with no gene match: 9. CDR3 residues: CASSMPGQVFSGANVLTF. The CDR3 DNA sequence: TGTGCCAGCAGCATGCCGGGACAGGTATTCTCTGGGGCCAACGTCCTGACTTTC. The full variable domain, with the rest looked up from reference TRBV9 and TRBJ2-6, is DSGVTQTPKHLITATGQRVTLRCSPRSGDLSVYWYQQSLDQGLQFLIQYYNGEERAKGNILERFSAQQFPDLHSELNLSSLELGDSALYFCASSMPGQVFSGANVLTFGAGSRLTVL.

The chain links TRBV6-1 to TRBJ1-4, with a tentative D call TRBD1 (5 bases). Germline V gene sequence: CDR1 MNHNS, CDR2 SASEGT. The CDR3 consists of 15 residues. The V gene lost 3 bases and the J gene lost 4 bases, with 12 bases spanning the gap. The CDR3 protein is CASSDRALLNEKLFF. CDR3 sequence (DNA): TGTGCCAGCAGTGACAGGGCCCTCCTTAATGAAAAACTGTTTTTT.

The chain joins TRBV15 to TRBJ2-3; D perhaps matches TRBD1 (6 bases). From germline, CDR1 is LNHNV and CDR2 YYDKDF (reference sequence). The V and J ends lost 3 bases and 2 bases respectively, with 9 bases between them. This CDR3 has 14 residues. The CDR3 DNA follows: TGTGCCACCAGCAGGGGACACGACACAGATACGCAGTATTTT. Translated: CATSRGHDTDTQYF.

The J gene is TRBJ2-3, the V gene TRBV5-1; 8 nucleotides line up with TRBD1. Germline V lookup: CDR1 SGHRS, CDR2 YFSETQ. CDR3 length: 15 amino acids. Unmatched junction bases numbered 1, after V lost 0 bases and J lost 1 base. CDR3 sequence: CASSLAQGGTDTQYF. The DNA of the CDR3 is TGCGCCAGCAGCTTGGCACAGGGGGGCACAGATACGCAGTATTTT.

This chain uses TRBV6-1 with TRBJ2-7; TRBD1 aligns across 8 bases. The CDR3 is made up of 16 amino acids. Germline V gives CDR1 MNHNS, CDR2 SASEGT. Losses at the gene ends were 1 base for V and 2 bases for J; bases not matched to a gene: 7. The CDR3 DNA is TGTGCCAGCAGTGAAGGGGTCGGGACAGGTCCCTACGAGCAGTACTTC. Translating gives CASSEGVGTGPYEQYF.

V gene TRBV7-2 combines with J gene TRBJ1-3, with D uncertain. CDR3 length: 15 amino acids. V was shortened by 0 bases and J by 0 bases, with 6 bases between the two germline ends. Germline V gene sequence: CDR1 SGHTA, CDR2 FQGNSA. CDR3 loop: CASSLAVTSGNTIYF. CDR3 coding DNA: TGTGCCAGCAGCTTAGCGGTCACCTCTGGAAACACCATATATTTT.

CDR3 coding DNA: TGTGCCAGCAGCTGGAGCGGGAAGGAGGACGAGCAGTACTTC. This translates into CASSWSGKEDEQYF. The V call is TRBV9, the J call TRBJ2-7; 7 nucleotides align to TRBD2. Trimming took 4 bases from V and 5 from J; bases not matched to a gene: 9. The CDR3 loop spans 14 amino acids. Germline-derived CDR1 and CDR2 are SGDLS and YYNGEE.

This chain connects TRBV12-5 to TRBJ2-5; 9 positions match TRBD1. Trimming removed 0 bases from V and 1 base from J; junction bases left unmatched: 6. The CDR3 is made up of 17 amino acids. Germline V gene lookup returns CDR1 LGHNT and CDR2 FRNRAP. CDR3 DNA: TGTGCTAGTGGTTTGGTATTGGACAGGGGAATCCAAGAGACCCAGTACTTC. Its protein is CASGLVLDRGIQETQYF. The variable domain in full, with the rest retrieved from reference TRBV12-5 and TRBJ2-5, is DARVTQTPRHKVTEMGQEVTMRCQPILGHNTVFWYRQTMMQGLELLAYFRNRAPLDDSGMPKDRFSAEMPDATLATLKIQPSEPRDSAVYFCASGLVLDRGIQETQYFGPGTRLLVL.

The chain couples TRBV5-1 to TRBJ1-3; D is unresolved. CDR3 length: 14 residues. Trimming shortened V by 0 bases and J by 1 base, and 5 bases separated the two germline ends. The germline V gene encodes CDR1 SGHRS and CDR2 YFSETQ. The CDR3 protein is CASSLDGSGNTIYF. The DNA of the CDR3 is TGCGCCAGCAGCTTGGACGGGTCTGGAAACACCATATATTTT.

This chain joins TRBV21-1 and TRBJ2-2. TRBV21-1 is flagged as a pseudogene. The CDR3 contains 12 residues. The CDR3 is CASSNPTGELFF. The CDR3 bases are TGTGCCAGCAGCAATCCCACCGGGGAGCTGTTTTTT.

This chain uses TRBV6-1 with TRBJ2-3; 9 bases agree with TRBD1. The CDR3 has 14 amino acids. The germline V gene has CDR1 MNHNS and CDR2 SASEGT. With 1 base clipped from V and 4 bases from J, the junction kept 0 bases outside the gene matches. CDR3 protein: CASSEGQGADTQYF. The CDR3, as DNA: TGTGCCAGCAGTGAAGGACAGGGGGCAGATACGCAGTATTTT.

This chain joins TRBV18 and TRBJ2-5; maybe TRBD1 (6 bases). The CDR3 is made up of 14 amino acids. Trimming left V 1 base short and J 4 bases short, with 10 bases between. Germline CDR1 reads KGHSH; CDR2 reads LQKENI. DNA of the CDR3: TGTGCCAGCTCACCACGAGGCAGGGGAGAGACCCAGTACTTC. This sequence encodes CASSPRGRGETQYF. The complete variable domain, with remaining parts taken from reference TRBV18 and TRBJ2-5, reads NAGVMQNPRHLVRRRGQEARLRCSPMKGHSHVYWYRQLPEEGLKFMVYLQKENIIDESGMPKERFSAEFPKEGPSILRIQQVVRGDSAAYFCASSPRGRGETQYFGPGTRLLVL.

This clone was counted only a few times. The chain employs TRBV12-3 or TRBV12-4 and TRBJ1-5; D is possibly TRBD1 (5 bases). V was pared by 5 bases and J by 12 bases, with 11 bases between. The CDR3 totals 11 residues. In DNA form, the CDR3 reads TGTGCCAGCAGTCGAGGGGACGGCCAGCATTTT. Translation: CASSRGDGQHF.

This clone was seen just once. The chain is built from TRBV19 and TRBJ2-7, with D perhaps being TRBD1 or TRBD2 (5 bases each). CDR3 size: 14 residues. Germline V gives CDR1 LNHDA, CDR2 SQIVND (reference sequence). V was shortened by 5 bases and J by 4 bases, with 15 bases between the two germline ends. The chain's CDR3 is CASSGGGSRYEQYF. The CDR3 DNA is TGTGCCAGTAGTGGTGGGGGTAGTAGGTACGAGCAGTACTTC.

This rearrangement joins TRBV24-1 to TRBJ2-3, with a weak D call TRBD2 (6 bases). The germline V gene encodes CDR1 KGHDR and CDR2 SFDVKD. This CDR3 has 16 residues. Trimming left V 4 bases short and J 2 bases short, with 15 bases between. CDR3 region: CATSEGDWPYTDTQYF. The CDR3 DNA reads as TGTGCCACCAGTGAGGGGGACTGGCCCTACACAGATACGCAGTATTTT.

In DNA, the CDR3 is TGTGCCAGCCGACAGGGGGCTGGGGGTGGCTACACCTTC. Protein product: CASRQGAGGGYTF. This chain uses TRBV2 with TRBJ1-2; 10 bases are a match to TRBD1. This CDR3 contains 13 residues. Per the germline V gene, CDR1 is SNHLY and CDR2 is FYNNEI. V lost 8 bases and J lost 7; bases outside the gene matches: 7.

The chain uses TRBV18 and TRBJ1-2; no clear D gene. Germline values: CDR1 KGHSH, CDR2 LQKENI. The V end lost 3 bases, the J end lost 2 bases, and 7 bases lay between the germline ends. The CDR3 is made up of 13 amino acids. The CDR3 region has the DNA TGTGCCAGCTCACCGGGAGAAAACTATGGCTACACCTTC. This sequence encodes CASSPGENYGYTF.